What follows are 16 T cell receptor beta chains derived from one specimen sequenced in a study of CD8 T cells in Susac syndrome. Reverse transcription of roughly 0.5 to 1 ug RNA was performed with random hexamers. Each CDR3 protein gets one entry after TCRdb re-called the immunoSEQ multiplex PCR reads with MiXCR. The table records 110,000 to 150,000 distinct CDR3 sequences, 95% of them present only once. Sequencing was carried out using CD4+ T cells from PBMCs. These receptors were collected from a human donor with Susac syndrome.

The J gene is TRBJ2-7, the V gene TRBV28; D is uncertain. CDR1 and CDR2 (germline): MDHEN, SYDVKM. Trimming removed 3 bases at V and 5 bases at J, with 2 bases between. The CDR3 consists of 10 residues. CDR3 loop: CASSFDEQYF. DNA for the CDR3: TGTGCCAGCAGTTTTGACGAGCAGTACTTC. Full variable domain (missing parts from reference TRBV28 and TRBJ2-7): DVKVTQSSRYLVKRTGEKVFLECVQDMDHENMFWYRQDPGLGLRLIYFSYDVKMKEKGDIPEGYSVSREKKERFSLILESASTNQTSMYLCASSFDEQYFGPGTRLTVT.

The chain links TRBV29-1 to TRBJ2-1; D is perhaps TRBD1 (5 bases). Germline loops: CDR1 SQVTM, CDR2 ANQGSEA. The V gene lost 4 bases and the J gene lost 2 bases, with 9 bases spanning the gap. The CDR3 runs 13 residues. CDR3 residues: CSVVGRAYNEQFF. DNA of the CDR3: TGCAGCGTTGTTGGCAGGGCCTACAATGAGCAGTTCTTC.

This chain links TRBV28 with TRBJ2-1; 9 nucleotides align to TRBD2. Trimming removed 7 bases from V and 8 bases from J; junction bases left unmatched: 18. The CDR3 runs 17 residues. Germline-derived CDR1 and CDR2 are MDHEN and SYDVKM. The CDR3 sequence is CASTLSRGAGGVYEQFF. The CDR3 DNA follows: TGTGCCAGCACCTTATCAAGAGGTGCGGGAGGGGTGTATGAGCAGTTCTTC.

The chain's CDR3 is CASSSQASGQETQYF. In nucleotides, the CDR3 is TGTGCCAGCAGCTCACAGGCTAGCGGCCAAGAGACCCAGTACTTC. This rearrangement joins TRBV7-2 to TRBJ2-5, with 7 nucleotides matching TRBD2. The CDR3 consists of 15 residues. The germline V gene encodes CDR1 SGHTA and CDR2 FQGNSA. Trimming cost V 4 bases and J 1 base; bases outside gene matches: 6.

The chain links TRBV12-3 or TRBV12-4 to TRBJ1-2; D unclear. The CDR3 sequence is 13 residues long. V was shortened by 6 bases and J by 8 bases, with 16 bases between the two germline ends. The CDR3 DNA reads TGTGCCAGCAGCCCGGCACCACACCTCGGCTACACCTTC. Translation: CASSPAPHLGYTF.

The chain carries TRBV7-9 and TRBJ2-2; no clear D gene. CDR3 length: 14 amino acids. From germline, CDR1 is SEHNR and CDR2 FQNEAQ (reference sequence). With 7 bases removed from V and 2 bases from J, the gap between germline ends came to 11 bases. The CDR3 DNA is TGTGCCAGCAAGTGGCGCATCAACACCGGGGAGCTGTTTTTT. Amino acids: CASKWRINTGELFF. Combining the CDR3 with reference TRBV7-9 and TRBJ2-2 gives the whole variable domain DTGVSQNPRHKITKRGQNVTFRCDPISEHNRLYWYRQTLGQGPEFLTYFQNEAQLEKSRLLSDRFSAERPKGSFSTLEIQRTEQGDSAMYLCASKWRINTGELFFGEGSRLTVL.

The chain joins TRBV9 to TRBJ1-2; D is possibly TRBD1 (6 bases). Germline loops: CDR1 SGDLS, CDR2 YYNGEE. CDR3 length: 16 amino acids. The germline V and J ends were trimmed by 0 bases and 0 bases, with 12 bases remaining between them. The CDR3 DNA follows: TGTGCCAGCAGCGTAGAGGGGGGTGCAACTAACTATGGCTACACCTTC. This translates into CASSVEGGATNYGYTF.

V usage is TRBV29-1 and J usage is TRBJ2-3, with 15 bases that match TRBD2. The germline V gene encodes CDR1 SQVTM and CDR2 ANQGSEA. The CDR3 is 17 amino acids. J gave up 2 bases and V 8 bases, and 11 bases lay outside the gene matches. The CDR3 nucleotides are TGCAGCACTGTCGGACTAGCGGGAGGGCGCCCCACAGATACGCAGTATTTT. Amino acids: CSTVGLAGGRPTDTQYF.

This sequence joins TRBV28 and TRBJ1-2; D gene ambiguous. This CDR3 contains 14 residues. V was clipped by 7 bases and J by 4 bases, with 16 bases between them. Looked up from germline, CDR1 is MDHEN and CDR2 is SYDVKM. The CDR3 coding sequence is TGTGCCAGCACCGAAGGCGGACCGATCTATGGCTACACCTTC. Translation gives CASTEGGPIYGYTF.

This clonotype was seen a single time. The chain carries TRBV29-1 and TRBJ2-1; a possible D gene is TRBD1 (5 bases). Germline CDR1 reads SQVTM; CDR2 reads ANQGSEA. V was trimmed by 6 bases and J by 6 bases, leaving 9 bases between them. The CDR3 loop spans 11 amino acids. The CDR3 DNA reads as TGCAGCGTGTCAGGGTTCAATGAGCAGTTCTTC. Translation: CSVSGFNEQFF.

This clonotype occurred once. The chain is built from TRBV3-1 and TRBJ2-7; D might be TRBD2 (6 bases). The V and J ends lost 1 base and 5 bases respectively, with 15 bases between them. Germline V gives CDR1 LGHDT, CDR2 YNNKEL (reference sequence). This CDR3 spans 15 amino acids. CDR3: CASSQGRAGRDEQYF. CDR3 coding DNA: TGTGCCAGCAGCCAAGGGAGGGCAGGGCGCGACGAGCAGTACTTC.

The chain has TRBV7-9 and TRBJ2-7; tentatively, D is TRBD2 (7 bases). This CDR3 spans 15 amino acids. V dropped 5 bases and J dropped 1 base, with 15 bases sitting between them. The germline V gene has CDR1 SEHNR and CDR2 FQNEAQ (reference sequence). This CDR3 is CASSRGGAGSYEQYF. The CDR3, as DNA: TGTGCCAGCAGCAGAGGGGGGGCGGGGTCCTACGAGCAGTACTTC.

This clonotype occurred once. This chain joins TRBV29-1 and TRBJ2-5, with D perhaps matching TRBD2 (6 bases). Trimming shortened V by 5 bases and J by 5 bases, and 15 bases separated the two germline ends. The CDR3 extends over 13 amino acids. Germline V gene sequence: CDR1 SQVTM, CDR2 ANQGSEA. In DNA form, the CDR3 reads TGCAGCGTTAATGATCCGGGGGTCGAGACCCAGTACTTC. Translation gives CSVNDPGVETQYF.

V and J are TRBV23-1 and TRBJ1-5; tentative D call: TRBD1 (6 bases). TRBV23-1 is sorted into the ORF group, with uncertain function. Trimming removed 4 bases from V and 0 bases from J, with 13 bases in between. The CDR3 consists of 16 residues. The CDR3 loop reads CASSRDRKYSNQPQHF. CDR3 DNA sequence: TGCGCCAGCAGTCGAGACAGGAAATATAGCAATCAGCCCCAGCATTTT.

The genes are TRBV29-1 and TRBJ2-1; no reliable D call. CDR1 is SQVTM, CDR2 ANQGSEA, per germline. The V gene lost 5 bases and the J gene lost 9 bases, with 14 bases spanning the gap. The CDR3 has 12 residues. The CDR3 here is CSVSGPYSEQFF. The CDR3 DNA is TGCAGCGTTTCCGGGCCCTATAGTGAGCAGTTCTTC.

The V call is TRBV2, the J call TRBJ2-7; D tentatively fits TRBD1 or TRBD2 (5 bases each). V shed 5 bases and J shed 10 bases, with 9 bases lying between them. This CDR3 is 10 amino acids long. Germline V gene lookup returns CDR1 SNHLY and CDR2 FYNNEI. CDR3 protein: CASSNRDQYF. The DNA for the CDR3 is TGTGCCAGCAGTAACCGGGACCAGTACTTC. The full variable domain, its missing parts supplied by reference TRBV2 and TRBJ2-7, is EPEVTQTPSHQVTQMGQEVILRCVPISNHLYFYWYRQILGQKVEFLVSFYNNEISEKSEIFDDQFSVERPDGSNFTLKIRSTKLEDSAMYFCASSNRDQYFGPGTRLTVT.